Below, 9 T cell receptor beta chains from the same sample are listed, as sequenced in a study of blood T cell repertoires in COVID-19. Some clones are missing from TCRdb's copy, which holds only in-frame ones; the method was immunoSEQ multiplex PCR. Here the sample spans some 80,000 clones, roughly 90% being singletons. Sequenced material: peripheral blood. Receptors originate from a woman aged 80 or over with acute or convalescent COVID-19.

The J gene is TRBJ2-2, the V gene TRBV7-2, with D uncertain. The V end was cut by 0 bases, the J end by 0 bases, with 2 bases between. Germline V gene data show CDR1 as SGHTA and CDR2 as FQGNSA. The CDR3 totals 14 residues. In DNA form, the CDR3 reads TGTGCCAGCAGCTTAGCCTCGAACACCGGGGAGCTGTTTTTT. As protein: CASSLASNTGELFF.

The chain links TRBV5-4 to TRBJ2-2; D possibly corresponds to TRBD2 (6 bases). The CDR3 is 16 amino acids. Trimming stripped 4 bases from V and 1 base from J, with 14 bases between. Per germline, CDR1 SGHNT and CDR2 YYREEE (reference sequence). The CDR3 loop is CASSEGLSLNTGELFF. DNA for the CDR3: TGTGCCAGCAGCGAGGGACTTTCGTTGAACACCGGGGAGCTGTTTTTT.

This chain connects TRBV18 to TRBJ2-2; 10 bases agree with TRBD1. This CDR3 spans 15 amino acids. CDR1 is KGHSH and CDR2 is LQKENI in the germline V gene. The V segment lost 6 bases and the J segment 6 bases; nucleotides outside the gene matches: 7. In DNA form, the CDR3 reads TGTGCCAGCTCGCTCCGGGACAGGGGTGCCGGGGAGCTGTTTTTT. This sequence encodes CASSLRDRGAGELFF.

The CDR3 spells CATSRDPGGSYNEQFF. CDR3 sequence (DNA): TGTGCCACCAGCAGAGATCCAGGAGGCTCCTACAATGAGCAGTTCTTC. The chain joins TRBV15 to TRBJ2-1; D might be TRBD2 (5 bases). Trimming pared 0 bases from V and 0 bases from J, leaving 9 bases between. Looked up from germline, CDR1 is LNHNV and CDR2 is YYDKDF (reference sequence). The CDR3 sequence is 16 residues long.

This clone was detected a few times. J is TRBJ1-2 and V is TRBV6-4, with D maybe TRBD1 (6 bases). Germline loops: CDR1 MRHNA, CDR2 SNTAGT. Trimming pared 5 bases from V and 5 bases from J, leaving 18 bases between. The CDR3 spans 15 residues. The DNA of the CDR3 is TGTGCCAGCAGTCCCGATCTCGGGACACCTTATGGCTACACCTTC. Translated: CASSPDLGTPYGYTF.

This chain connects TRBV7-6 to TRBJ1-2, with D perhaps TRBD1 (5 bases). The germline V and J ends were trimmed by 1 base and 6 bases, with 9 bases remaining between them. The CDR3 consists of 13 residues. From germline, CDR1 is SGHVS and CDR2 FNYEAQ. CDR3 residues: CASSLEGRHGYTF. As DNA, the CDR3 is TGTGCCAGCAGCTTAGAGGGGCGCCATGGCTACACCTTC.

In this sample, this clone turned up once. This chain links TRBV2 with TRBJ2-1, with 8 bases lining up with TRBD2. The CDR3 totals 15 residues. The germline V gene encodes CDR1 SNHLY and CDR2 FYNNEI. Germline trimming cut 6 bases from V and 8 bases from J; bases unmatched to any gene: 12. The CDR3 spells CASRVLGGRSYEQFF. The CDR3 nucleotides are TGTGCCAGCAGGGTTCTAGGCGGGAGGAGTTATGAGCAGTTCTTC.

This rearrangement joins TRBV7-2 to TRBJ2-1; 8 bases align to TRBD1. Germline trimming cut 6 bases from V and 4 bases from J; bases unmatched to any gene: 5. CDR1 is SGHTA and CDR2 is FQGNSA in the germline V gene. The CDR3 has 14 amino acids. CDR3 sequence (DNA): TGTGCCAGCAGTCAACAGGGGGGTTACAATGAGCAGTTCTTC. Its translation is CASSQQGGYNEQFF.

The rearrangement joins TRBV15 to TRBJ1-6; 8 nucleotides align to TRBD1. Germline V gene sequence: CDR1 LNHNV, CDR2 YYDKDF (reference sequence). After removal of 4 bases from V and 7 bases from J, the junction contained 6 bases not matched to a gene. The CDR3 loop spans 15 amino acids. CDR3 protein: CATSTRTGRNSPLHF. CDR3 bases: TGTGCCACCAGCACACGGACAGGGAGGAATTCACCCCTCCACTTT. The variable domain in full, completed from reference TRBV15 and TRBJ1-6, reads DAMVIQNPRYQVTQFGKPVTLSCSQTLNHNVMYWYQQKSSQAPKLLFHYYDKDFNNEADTPDNFQSRRPNTSFCFLDIRSPGLGDTAMYLCATSTRTGRNSPLHFGNGTRLTVT.